Described below is a single T cell receptor (beta chain) sequence and its context. The antigen remains undetermined. This sample is drawn from a study of cytomegalovirus exposure and HLA in healthy donors. General study findings and limits: Altogether, 150 to 200 TCR beta chains were recorded as cytomegalovirus-associated.

Germline V gene lookup returns CDR1 KGHSH and CDR2 LQKENI. The CDR3 is 17 amino acids. V shed 5 bases and J shed 1 base, with 20 bases lying between them. Produced via immunoSEQ multiplex PCR; TCRdb's table is partial and in-frame only. The sample includes some 80,000 clones, 95% to 97% of them seen just once. This TCR was recovered from a man aged 18 to 29 in good health and CMV-seropositive. The chain joins TRBV18 to TRBJ1-1; a possible D gene is TRBD1 (6 bases). Specimen: PBMCs. In DNA, the CDR3 is TGTGCCAGCTCAACCACCCTCACAGGGTTCGCGAACACTGAAGCTTTCTTT. Its protein is CASSTTLTGFANTEAFF.